This entry is about one TCR beta chain. The repertoire was sequenced with immunoSEQ multiplex PCR; TCRdb's copy has only in-frame clones and lacks some. The profile shows more than 2,000,000 clones, 93% of them singletons. The data were taken from a study of shared clonotypes between healthy human individuals. Germline CDR1 and CDR2: SGHRS and YFSETQ. The CDR3 covers 19 residues. Trimming removed 1 base from V and 5 bases from J; junction bases left unmatched: 12. The V call is TRBV5-1, the J call TRBJ2-3, with 14 bases identical to TRBD2. Sequences were obtained from naive CD4+ T cells from PBMCs. The subset denotes: CD45RA+ positively selected. The sequence was obtained from a man aged 18 to 35 in good health. Some clones in this sample may be carry-over from other donors' samples. The CDR3 coding sequence is TGCGCCAGCAGCTTGACCCGTGGACTAGCGGGAGGTGAGGTAGATACGCAGTATTTT. This codes for CASSLTRGLAGGEVDTQYF.